This TCR beta chain was profiled in a study of blood T cell repertoires in COVID-19. In the study overall: Collection of acute and convalescent COVID-19 samples took place in the United States, Italy and Spain. The cDNA or gDNA used as material had been derived from T cells, B-cell-depleted T cells, or PBMCs.

Germline V CDR1 and CDR2: SGHDT, YYEEEE. Unmatched junction bases numbered 13, after V lost 2 bases and J lost 0 bases. CDR3 length equals 19 residues. Original data processing: Cell counts per sample came from amplifying reference gene primers. Measured with immunoSEQ multiplex PCR; TCRdb has only the in-frame clones, and not every one. V and J calls and clone size are given by that table; D and trimming were obtained from the DNA. The sample lists some 160,000 clones, roughly 74% occurring once. The sequence came from a woman aged 80 or over with acute or convalescent COVID-19. The sequenced sample consisted of peripheral blood. V usage is TRBV5-6 and J usage is TRBJ2-4; 8 bases match TRBD2. The CDR3 spells CASSFGRGGVALAKNIQYF. The CDR3 DNA follows: TGTGCCAGCAGCTTTGGCCGGGGGGGAGTGGCTCTAGCCAAAAACATTCAGTACTTC.